This T cell receptor (beta chain) comes out of a study of T-cell memory formation after mild COVID-19. For the study at large: TCR clustering was largely donor specific.

Study-wide points: Pre-infection memory carried some responding clones, suggesting that cross-reactive memory joined. Mainly in CM and EM were contracting CD4+ clones; CD8+ were in EMRA. CD4+ bias marked clones expanding day 15 to 37, unlike balanced contracting clones.

This clonotype was seen many times. Antigen specificity is unknown. Germline loops: CDR1 SNHLY, CDR2 FYNNEI. This CDR3 contains 15 residues. V was clipped by 3 bases and J by 2 bases, with 11 bases between them. MiXCR, run by TCRdb on the 5' RACE reads, gives a single entry per CDR3 protein. The sample consists of hundreds of thousands of distinct CDR3 sequences, roughly 21% of them appearing once. The chain couples TRBV2 to TRBJ2-1, with D possibly TRBD2 on 6 matching bases. This TCR was recovered from an adult woman who had mild COVID-19 (a few samples of this study predate the infection). Cell type and time point are not known. Source material: PBMCs or a T cell subset sorted from them (not recorded which). The CDR3 region has the DNA TGTGCCAGCAGTGAGCAACTAGCAGCCTACAATGAGCAGTTCTTC. Translation: CASSEQLAAYNEQFF.